Sequencing of this T cell receptor (beta chain) was carried out in a study of graft-versus-host responses after intestinal transplantation. Study background: Induction with anti-thymocyte globulin, then tacrolimus and steroids for roughly three years, was given to all recipients.

CDR3 size: 14 residues. The V end was cut by 5 bases, the J end by 5 bases, with 16 bases between. Germline lookup yields CDR1 LNHDA and CDR2 SQIVND (reference sequence). The table came from immunoSEQ multiplex PCR; TCRdb's copy has only in-frame clones and leaves some out. This sample carries 100,000 to 120,000 clones, around 95% of them seen once, and the ten largest clones take about 0.51%. Remarks on this clone: The antigen is undetermined.

Findings of the study overall: Recipient marrow contained GvH clones, some of which appeared first in ileum or blood.

Material: unstimulated CD8+ T cells sorted from spleen or lymph node cells, obtained before intestinal transplant. This sequence joins TRBV19 and TRBJ2-7; D could derive from TRBD1 or TRBD2 (5 bases each). This clonotype was sampled from a human donor who received an intestinal transplant. In DNA, the CDR3 is TGTGCCAGTAGTCTCCAGGGAGAGTTGCACGAGCAGTACTTC. It codes for CASSLQGELHEQYF.